Listed below are T cell receptor beta chains from one sample, sequenced in a study of T-cell reconstitution after alpha-beta-depleted transplantation in children. A single record per CDR3 protein comes from TCRdb applying MiXCR to the PCR reads. The sample yields 200,000 to 250,000 distinct CDR3 sequences, around 11% seen once. Sequencing was performed on PBMCs from the stem cell graft donor, taken from the stem cell graft. Receptors originate from a human donor who donated a stem cell graft to a child with acute lymphoblastic leukemia. Each CDR3 is given with its conserved first and last residue. D genes are given only for firm matches.

CDR3 protein,J gene,D gene,V gene
CASSLQGQQETQYF,TRBJ2-5,.,TRBV19
CASSLPGGVSYEQYF,TRBJ2-7,.,TRBV5-8
CASSFGLAGGAWSLNEQFF,TRBJ2-1,TRBD2,TRBV28
CASSLQGPNTGELFF,TRBJ2-2,.,TRBV7-9
CASSRSSSGGYNEQFF,TRBJ2-1,TRBD2,TRBV5-1
CASSELENYGYTF,TRBJ1-2,.,TRBV6-1
CAISESVRGAHEQYF,TRBJ2-7,.,TRBV10-3
CASSQDGTGSEKLFF,TRBJ1-4,TRBD1,TRBV4-1
CASSMGHPAGEQYF,TRBJ2-7,.,TRBV19
CASSPQGGGIGYTF,TRBJ1-2,TRBD1,TRBV6-1
CATSRDSLGTLRGYTF,TRBJ1-2,.,TRBV15
CASCLFPDSKGMSTDTQYF,TRBJ2-3,.,TRBV12-3/TRBV12-4
CASSLPKGTVWF,TRBJ2-5,.,TRBV7-2
CSARDWGKSSYNSPLHF,TRBJ1-6,.,TRBV20-1
CASSLLRFRDRDLQETQYF,TRBJ2-5,TRBD1,TRBV11-2
CASSKRLAGAQGETQYF,TRBJ2-5,TRBD2,TRBV11-2
CASSPRKDLEQYF,TRBJ2-7,.,TRBV18
CASHLRAGANVLTF,TRBJ2-6,.,TRBV19
CSARRQGASNQPQHF,TRBJ1-5,TRBD1,TRBV20-1
CASVRGSEAFF,TRBJ1-1,.,TRBV27
CSAPDPRKDTDTQYF,TRBJ2-3,.,TRBV20-1
CATSRDKARPGTRSSYNEQFF,TRBJ2-1,.,TRBV15
CASSREAGGHEQYF,TRBJ2-7,TRBD2,TRBV27
CAIQGGGGGEQYF,TRBJ2-7,TRBD2,TRBV10-3
CASSLRTGPFNQPQHF,TRBJ1-5,TRBD1,TRBV12-3/TRBV12-4
CASSFPRRDGDTQYF,TRBJ2-3,.,TRBV12-3/TRBV12-4
CSVHSLGLQNTGELFF,TRBJ2-2,TRBD2,TRBV20-1
CASSLSLGGRGDPQYF,TRBJ2-5,TRBD1,TRBV4-3
CASSFTGTGAKNIQYF,TRBJ2-4,.,TRBV5-1
CSGRDRGATGELFF,TRBJ2-2,TRBD1,TRBV29-1
CSVELPGEAGETQYF,TRBJ2-5,.,TRBV29-1
CASSVGSGGAYEQYF,TRBJ2-7,TRBD2,TRBV9
CASSLLAGGHYNEQFF,TRBJ2-1,TRBD2,TRBV5-1
CSATDSPNEKLFF,TRBJ1-4,.,TRBV20-1
CASRTRVVADTQYF,TRBJ2-3,.,TRBV27
CASSLGTANAYEQYF,TRBJ2-7,.,TRBV7-2
CSVDDGYGYTF,TRBJ1-2,.,TRBV29-1
CASMEMDTQYF,TRBJ2-3,.,TRBV7-9
CSAHGPFSYEQYF,TRBJ2-7,.,TRBV20-1
CASSFGEWGNTEAFF,TRBJ1-1,.,TRBV12-3/TRBV12-4
CSAVGTLESNQPQHF,TRBJ1-5,.,TRBV20-1
CSARPGLATQETQYF,TRBJ2-5,TRBD2,TRBV20-1
CASSHSGSQGDTQYF,TRBJ2-3,TRBD2,TRBV7-2
CASQLAGADNEQFF,TRBJ2-1,TRBD2,TRBV27
CASRPFGVSYNEQFF,TRBJ2-1,.,TRBV4-2
CATSIDRAKNIQYF,TRBJ2-4,.,TRBV19
CASRPESGEALVDEQFF,TRBJ2-1,.,TRBV12-3/TRBV12-4
CASSIEDNEQFF,TRBJ2-1,.,TRBV7-6
CASSGELGQGYEQYF,TRBJ2-7,TRBD1,TRBV7-9
CSTGHPKQPQHF,TRBJ1-5,.,TRBV20-1
CSASESSTSYNEQFF,TRBJ2-1,.,TRBV20-1
CASSPPQGVVNYGYTF,TRBJ1-2,.,TRBV6-2/TRBV6-3
CASSIDLLAGGNNEQFF,TRBJ2-1,TRBD2,TRBV19
CASSPTRGDPVPYGYTF,TRBJ1-2,.,TRBV18
CASSQDVSRGGGTGYGYTF,TRBJ1-2,.,TRBV4-3